This is a list of T cell receptor beta chains from one sample in a study of blood T cell repertoires in COVID-19. Method: immunoSEQ multiplex PCR; TCRdb's copy keeps in-frame clones and lacks some. The profile shows approximately 120,000 clones, about 78% of them singletons. The sequencing input was peripheral blood. The receptor set was obtained from a human donor in a cohort sampled during active or convalescent COVID-19. Both conserved end residues are part of each CDR3. Fields, in order: CDR3 DNA, CDR3 protein, V gene, CDR3 length, J gene, clone size, D gene. The D gene is left open where the match is weak. The size of a clone is reported for some rows only, either as once, few or many, or as a class for expanded clones.

cdr3_nt: TGTGCCAGCAGCCGACAGGGACTTTACGAGCAGTACTTC; cdr3_aa: CASSRQGLYEQYF; v_call: TRBV3-1/TRBV3-2; cdr3_length: 13; j_call: TRBJ2-7; clone_size: few; d_call: -
cdr3_nt: TGTGCCAGCAGCCTAGGACAGGCCTTCCAGCCCCAGCATTTT; cdr3_aa: CASSLGQAFQPQHF; v_call: TRBV9; cdr3_length: 14; j_call: TRBJ1-5; clone_size: -; d_call: TRBD1
cdr3_nt: TGTGCCAGCAGGTTGGACAGTCTCACTGAAGCTTTCTTT; cdr3_aa: CASRLDSLTEAFF; v_call: TRBV28; cdr3_length: 13; j_call: TRBJ1-1; clone_size: -; d_call: -
cdr3_nt: TGTGCCAGCAGTCCGGTGATAAATACGCAGTATTTT; cdr3_aa: CASSPVINTQYF; v_call: TRBV25-1; cdr3_length: 12; j_call: TRBJ2-3; clone_size: -; d_call: -
cdr3_nt: TGTGCCAGCACCTTGAGCATAAGCAATCAGCCCCAGCATTTT; cdr3_aa: CASTLSISNQPQHF; v_call: TRBV19; cdr3_length: 14; j_call: TRBJ1-5; clone_size: -; d_call: -
cdr3_nt: TGCGCCAGCAGCCAAGATGGGAGAGGCTATGGCTACACCTTC; cdr3_aa: CASSQDGRGYGYTF; v_call: TRBV4-3; cdr3_length: 14; j_call: TRBJ1-2; clone_size: -; d_call: -
cdr3_nt: TGTGCCAGCACGTTGTCGTCGGGGAACACTGAAGCTTTCTTT; cdr3_aa: CASTLSSGNTEAFF; v_call: TRBV2; cdr3_length: 14; j_call: TRBJ1-1; clone_size: -; d_call: -
cdr3_nt: TGCGCCAGCAGCTTGGAGGCGGGCCAGCGAGGTACGCAGTATTTT; cdr3_aa: CASSLEAGQRGTQYF; v_call: TRBV5-1; cdr3_length: 15; j_call: TRBJ2-3; clone_size: -; d_call: -
cdr3_nt: TGCGCCAGCAGCTTGACCGGGACAGGGGCCAGTGAGCAGTACTTC; cdr3_aa: CASSLTGTGASEQYF; v_call: TRBV5-1; cdr3_length: 15; j_call: TRBJ2-7; clone_size: few; d_call: TRBD1
cdr3_nt: TGTGCCAGCAGAAGGACAGGGGGCAGTGAAGCTTTCTTT; cdr3_aa: CASRRTGGSEAFF; v_call: TRBV2; cdr3_length: 13; j_call: TRBJ1-1; clone_size: once; d_call: TRBD1
cdr3_nt: TGTGCCAGCAGCCTTGGGGGGGCAAGTTCTTTCACCTACGAGCAGTACTTC; cdr3_aa: CASSLGGASSFTYEQYF; v_call: TRBV5-4; cdr3_length: 17; j_call: TRBJ2-7; clone_size: -; d_call: -
cdr3_nt: TGTGCCAGCAGCCTGCGACTAGCAGGCGATGAGCAGTTCTTC; cdr3_aa: CASSLRLAGDEQFF; v_call: TRBV5-4; cdr3_length: 14; j_call: TRBJ2-1; clone_size: -; d_call: TRBD2
cdr3_nt: TGTGCCAGCAGCTGTCGGACAGGGGGCTCTTTTCACGAGCAGTACTTC; cdr3_aa: CASSCRTGGSFHEQYF; v_call: TRBV21-1; cdr3_length: 16; j_call: TRBJ2-7; clone_size: -; d_call: -
cdr3_nt: TGTGCCAGCAGCTTGGTGTCTAGCGGGCTTACAGATACGCAGTATTTT; cdr3_aa: CASSLVSSGLTDTQYF; v_call: TRBV5-6; cdr3_length: 16; j_call: TRBJ2-3; clone_size: -; d_call: TRBD2
cdr3_nt: TGTGCCACCACCGCGGGGGGGAGAGCCTACGAGCAGTACTTC; cdr3_aa: CATTAGGRAYEQYF; v_call: TRBV28; cdr3_length: 14; j_call: TRBJ2-7; clone_size: -; d_call: TRBD2